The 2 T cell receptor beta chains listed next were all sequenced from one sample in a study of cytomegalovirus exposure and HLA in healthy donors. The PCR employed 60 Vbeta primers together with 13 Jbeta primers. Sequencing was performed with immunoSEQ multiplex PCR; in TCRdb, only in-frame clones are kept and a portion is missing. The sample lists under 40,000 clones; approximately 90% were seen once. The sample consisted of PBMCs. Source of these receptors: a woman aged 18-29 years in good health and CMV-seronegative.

The CDR3 DNA reads TGTGCCAGCAGCCCCACGAAGGGGCTAACCTACGAGCAGTACTTC. Its translation is CASSPTKGLTYEQYF. The chain has TRBV28 and TRBJ2-7; TRBD1 is a possible D gene (5 bases). The CDR3 extends over 15 amino acids. Germline V gene sequence: CDR1 MDHEN, CDR2 SYDVKM. V was trimmed by 6 bases and J by 2 bases, leaving 17 bases between them.

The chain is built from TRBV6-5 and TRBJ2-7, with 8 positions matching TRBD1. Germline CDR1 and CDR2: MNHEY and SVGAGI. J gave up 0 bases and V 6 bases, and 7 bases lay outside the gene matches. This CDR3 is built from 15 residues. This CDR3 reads CASSRPGQVSYEQYF. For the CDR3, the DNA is TGTGCCAGCAGCCGCCCGGGACAGGTCTCCTACGAGCAGTACTTC.